By share, the clone carrying this TCR beta chain counts as medium-sized. As yet, its antigen is unknown. The sample is drawn from a study of T cell responses to AZD1222 COVID-19 vaccine. General study results and limits: In a largely white British group with more females than males, clonal diversity was possibly underestimated. Nearly half of the spike-specific TCRs reportedly recognize variant regions that carry no mutations. It was only after the peak T cell response that any repertoires were sampled.

V lost 6 bases and J 3 bases, leaving 11 bases between the germline ends. The CDR3 has 12 residues. CDR1 is GTSNPN and CDR2 is SVGIG in the germline V gene (reference sequence). Assay: immunoSEQ multiplex PCR; the TCRdb copy retains only in-frame clones and omits some. The sample lists fewer than 120,000 clones, 88% occurring once. Sequencing used peripheral blood, obtained on day 0 of AZD1222 vaccination. The V call is TRBV30, the J call TRBJ1-2; D gene uncertain. This TCR was sampled from an adult in good health. The CDR3 coding sequence is TGTGCCTGTACAGCGAGGGACTATGGCTACACCTTC. This gives the protein CACTARDYGYTF.